The next 19 T cell receptor beta chains were all read from a single sample in a study of blood T cell repertoires in COVID-19. The method was immunoSEQ multiplex PCR; TCRdb's version includes in-frame clones alone and lacks a portion of them. Seen here are approximately 260,000 clones, around 83% observed once, and the top ten hold more than 9.5%. Sequencing used peripheral blood. These receptors were taken from a woman older than 75 with acute or convalescent COVID-19.

The V and J genes are TRBV6-6 and TRBJ2-2; D perhaps matches TRBD1 (5 bases). Germline CDR1 is MNHNY and CDR2 is SVGAGI (reference sequence). V lost 8 bases, J lost 6 bases, and 16 bases lay in between. CDR3 length: 14 amino acids. The chain's CDR3 is CASVKGMAAGELFF. The CDR3 DNA follows: TGTGCCAGCGTAAAGGGGATGGCCGCCGGGGAGCTGTTTTTT.

V usage is TRBV5-6 and J usage is TRBJ2-3; TRBD2 might be the D (6 bases). The germline gives CDR1 SGHDT, CDR2 YYEEEE. Trimming took 5 bases from V and 1 from J, leaving 20 bases between them. This CDR3 is 17 amino acids long. Here the CDR3 DNA reads TGTGCCAGCAGTTTGACGACGGGTCCGGGGGGCACAGATACGCAGTATTTT. This sequence encodes CASSLTTGPGGTDTQYF.

This clone has a handful of counts. This chain connects TRBV21-1 to TRBJ1-6. TRBV21-1 is given as a pseudogene. The CDR3 is 16 residues long. This CDR3 is CASSNCPGVDDSPLHF. CDR3 DNA: TGTGCCAGCAGCAACTGTCCCGGGGTCGATGATTCACCCCTCCACTTT.

The genes are TRBV19 and TRBJ2-3; 8 nucleotides line up with TRBD1. This CDR3 has 15 amino acids. The germline gives CDR1 LNHDA, CDR2 SQIVND (reference sequence). The J segment lost 1 base and the V segment lost 5 bases, leaving 5 bases of the junction unmatched. DNA for the CDR3: TGTGCCAGTAGTGAGACAGGGGTGCGCACAGATACGCAGTATTTT. Encoded protein: CASSETGVRTDTQYF.

This chain uses TRBV12-3 or TRBV12-4 with TRBJ1-5; possible D gene TRBD1, 6 bases. This CDR3 is built from 13 residues. The V gene lost 6 bases and the J gene lost 5 bases, with 11 bases spanning the gap. The CDR3 loop is CASRNRQDQPQHF. Here the CDR3 DNA reads TGTGCCAGCAGGAATCGACAGGATCAGCCCCAGCATTTT.

The chain couples TRBV6-6 to TRBJ2-7, with 7 bases matching TRBD1. Unmatched junction bases numbered 6, after V lost 6 bases and J lost 4 bases. This CDR3 is built from 13 residues. Germline V gene data show CDR1 as MNHNY and CDR2 as SVGAGI (reference sequence). The CDR3: CASSRRTGYEQYF. The CDR3 DNA follows: TGTGCCAGCAGCCGCCGGACAGGTTACGAGCAGTACTTC.

CDR3 loop: CASSAAGPGGNTIYF. In DNA, the CDR3 is TGTGCCAGCTCTGCGGCAGGGCCCGGTGGAAACACCATATATTTT. This chain connects TRBV18 to TRBJ1-3, with D possibly matching TRBD1 (5 bases). This CDR3 has 15 residues. Trimming removed 6 bases from V and 3 bases from J, with 15 bases in between. CDR1 and CDR2 (germline): KGHSH, LQKENI.

The rearrangement links TRBV5-1 to TRBJ2-5; tentative D call: TRBD1 (6 bases). CDR3 length equals 15 residues. Germline values: CDR1 SGHRS, CDR2 YFSETQ. Trimming left V 0 bases short and J 5 bases short, with 14 bases between. DNA for the CDR3: TGCGCCAGCAGCTTGGAAGGGGGTGGGCCGGAGACCCAGTACTTC. Amino acids: CASSLEGGGPETQYF.

The chain uses TRBV7-2 and TRBJ2-3; 9 bases match TRBD2. Germline CDR1 SGHTA, CDR2 FQGNSA. Trimming at V came to 0 bases and at J to 1 base, leaving 5 bases not matched to a gene. The CDR3 contains 17 residues. CDR3 bases: TGTGCCAGCAGCTTAGCTGGTAGCGGGGGAGGCACAGATACGCAGTATTTT. It codes for CASSLAGSGGGTDTQYF.

V is TRBV5-6 and J is TRBJ2-2; no definite D call. This CDR3 comprises 14 residues. Germline V lookup: CDR1 SGHDT, CDR2 YYEEEE. Trimming cost V 0 bases and J 5 bases, with 8 bases left between them. As DNA, the CDR3 is TGTGCCAGCAGCTTGGAGCGTAGAACCGGGGAGCTGTTTTTT. It specifies CASSLERRTGELFF.

V and J are TRBV28 and TRBJ2-1, with 8 bases identical to TRBD2. Trimming at V came to 8 bases and at J to 13 bases, leaving 7 bases not matched to a gene. Looked up from germline, CDR1 is MDHEN and CDR2 is SYDVKM. There are 11 residues in the CDR3. DNA of the CDR3: TGTGCCAGCCAACGGGGGGGCCGACAGTTCTTC. Translation gives CASQRGGRQFF. Full variable domain (rest looked up from reference TRBV28 and TRBJ2-1): DVKVTQSSRYLVKRTGEKVFLECVQDMDHENMFWYRQDPGLGLRLIYFSYDVKMKEKGDIPEGYSVSREKKERFSLILESASTNQTSMYLCASQRGGRQFFGPGTRLTVL.

This chain connects TRBV6-1 to TRBJ2-1; D possibly corresponds to TRBD2 (7 bases). The CDR3 is 15 amino acids. In germline, CDR1 is MNHNS, CDR2 SASEGT. The ends were cut back, 2 bases at V and 10 bases at J, with 18 bases in the middle. The CDR3 DNA is TGTGCCAGCAGTGAATTGGCGGGGGCGGCGCGGGAGCAGTTCTTC. Translating gives CASSELAGAAREQFF.

The chain employs TRBV28 and TRBJ1-5; 11 positions match TRBD1. V was pared by 5 bases and J by 0 bases, with 12 bases of the junction left unmatched. The CDR3 runs 19 residues. The germline V gene encodes CDR1 MDHEN and CDR2 SYDVKM. The CDR3 loop reads CASSTNRDRGFNSNQPQHF. The CDR3 DNA sequence: TGTGCCAGCAGTACCAATCGGGACAGGGGGTTTAATAGCAATCAGCCCCAGCATTTT.

This chain uses TRBV30 with TRBJ2-3; 12 bases agree with TRBD2. Germline CDR1 reads GTSNPN; CDR2 reads SVGIG (reference sequence). CDR3 length: 15 residues. The V gene end was trimmed by 3 bases and the J gene end by 8 bases; junction bases not matched to a gene: 9. The CDR3 region is CAWSRQLAGGGTQYF. The CDR3 DNA reads as TGTGCCTGGAGCCGTCAACTAGCGGGGGGTGGTACGCAGTATTTT.

The chain links TRBV24-1 to TRBJ1-3, with a weak D call TRBD1 (6 bases). The V gene lost 9 bases and the J gene lost 4 bases, with 24 bases spanning the gap. CDR3 length equals 17 residues. Germline V lookup: CDR1 KGHDR, CDR2 SFDVKD. CDR3 sequence: CATGTGTSLLRGNTIYF. DNA of the CDR3: TGTGCCACCGGGACCGGGACATCGCTTCTAAGAGGAAACACCATATATTTT.

The chain uses TRBV5-1 and TRBJ1-6; TRBD1 is a possible D gene (6 bases). This CDR3 contains 15 residues. The germline gives CDR1 SGHRS, CDR2 YFSETQ. Trimming shortened V by 4 bases and J by 7 bases, and 15 bases separated the two germline ends. This chain's CDR3 is CASSPGDTTNSPLHF. In nucleotides, the CDR3 is TGCGCCAGCAGCCCCGGGGACACGACAAATTCACCCCTCCACTTT.

This chain connects TRBV28 to TRBJ2-5; tentatively, D is TRBD2 (6 bases). The CDR3 sequence is 14 residues long. V shed 8 bases and J shed 2 bases, with 15 bases lying between them. Per the germline V gene, CDR1 is MDHEN and CDR2 is SYDVKM. CDR3 DNA sequence: TGTGCCAGCTCGTTGGGGGGAATACAAGAGACCCAGTACTTC. It is translated as CASSLGGIQETQYF.

The chain combines TRBV10-3 with TRBJ1-3; D unresolved. Germline CDR1 is ENHRY and CDR2 is SYGVKD. The V gene lost 0 bases and the J gene lost 2 bases, with 20 bases spanning the gap. CDR3 length: 19 amino acids. The CDR3 region is CAISESMAGPRWAGNTIYF. The DNA of the CDR3 is TGTGCCATCAGTGAGTCGATGGCTGGGCCCAGGTGGGCTGGAAACACCATATATTTT.

This clone was seen a handful of times. The CDR3 is CASSLVRMAELYNEQFF. Here the CDR3 DNA reads TGTGCCAGCAGCTTGGTTCGTATGGCGGAGCTTTACAATGAGCAGTTCTTC. The rearrangement links TRBV5-5 to TRBJ2-1; no reliable D call. Trimming took off 0 bases at V and 4 bases at J, with 17 bases between the two ends. This CDR3 has 17 amino acids. Germline assignment: CDR1 SGHKS and CDR2 YYEKEE (reference sequence). Supplemented by reference TRBV5-5 and TRBJ2-1, the full variable domain reads DAGVTQSPTHLIKTRGQQVTLRCSPISGHKSVSWYQQVLGQGPQFIFQYYEKEERGRGNFPDRFSARQFPNYSSELNVNALLLGDSALYLCASSLVRMAELYNEQFFGPGTRLTVL.